This T cell receptor beta chain was captured by sequencing in a study of blood T cell repertoires in COVID-19. This CDR3 has 15 amino acids. Germline V gene sequence: CDR1 SGHRS, CDR2 YFSETQ. Between the trimmed V and J ends, which lost 0 bases and 3 bases, there was a span of 9 bases. The table came from immunoSEQ multiplex PCR; TCRdb's copy has only in-frame clones and leaves some out. The sample lists roughly 130,000 clones, about four fifths occurring once. The sequence was obtained from a woman aged 55-70 years with acute or convalescent COVID-19. The sample was peripheral blood. The J gene is TRBJ2-2, the V gene TRBV5-1; D is unclear. The DNA of the CDR3 is TGCGCCAGCAGCTTGGACAGCCACTACACCGGGGAGCTGTTTTTT. It yields the protein CASSLDSHYTGELFF.